These T cell receptor beta chains were read from a single sample in a study of blood T cells in healthy people across ages. TCRdb ran MiXCR on the 5' RACE reads and lists one entry per CDR3 protein. The sample shows more than 550,000 distinct CDR3 sequences, 22% of them seen only once. The sample consisted of blood. The origin of the receptors is a man in his 70s in good health. CDR3s include the opening cysteine and the closing phenylalanine or tryptophan.

v_call	j_call	cdr3_aa
TRBV20-1	TRBJ1-2	CSARDRRQGESYGYTF
TRBV6-5	TRBJ2-3	CASSFSATTDTQYF
TRBV6-6	TRBJ1-4	CASSYSDEKLFF
TRBV27	TRBJ2-3	CASSSDRAVDTQYF
TRBV4-1	TRBJ2-3	CASSQEASPSSQYF
TRBV24-1	TRBJ2-1	CATSEDYAEQFF
TRBV29-1	TRBJ2-7	CSGGTGVYEQYF
TRBV10-3	TRBJ2-1	CAISRSGGPNEQFF
TRBV5-1	TRBJ2-3	CASSSYGADTQYF
TRBV7-8	TRBJ2-3	CASSSYRDTQYF
TRBV14	TRBJ2-2	CASSWGDSNTGELFF
TRBV18	TRBJ1-3	CASSPSRTAGNTIYF
TRBV6-5	TRBJ2-3	CASSYSKRGGPDTQYF